These 20 T cell receptor beta chains came from one sample sequenced in a study of CD8+ T cells in alopecia areata. Treatment meaning: oral pan-JAK inhibitor, 5-10 mg twice daily. RNA extraction was followed by reverse transcription into cDNA, which acted as the sequencing template. Sequenced by immunoSEQ multiplex PCR; TCRdb stores in-frame clones only, minus some. The sample contains some 220,000 clones, more than 45% of which appear only once. This specimen consisted of CD4+ T cells sorted from blood, obtained at week 4, from a patient treated with tofacitinib. The receptors here all came from a human donor with alopecia areata.

This chain connects TRBV5-1 to TRBJ1-1, with 7 bases lining up with TRBD1. Unmatched junction bases numbered 10, after V lost 4 bases and J lost 4 bases. In germline, CDR1 is SGHRS, CDR2 YFSETQ. The length of the CDR3 is 15 residues. CDR3 DNA: TGCGCCAGCAGCAAAGACAGGGTTCGAACCACTGAAGCTTTCTTT. Translated: CASSKDRVRTTEAFF.

The chain employs TRBV27 and TRBJ2-1; either TRBD1 or TRBD2 may supply D (6 bases each). Germline V gene sequence: CDR1 MNHEY, CDR2 SMNVEV (reference sequence). The CDR3 consists of 17 residues. V gave up 6 bases and J gave up 6 bases, with 24 bases separating them. The chain's CDR3 is CASRPGWGAGFGNEQFF. The CDR3 nucleotides are TGTGCCAGCAGACCGGGTTGGGGGGCCGGGTTTGGCAATGAGCAGTTCTTC.

There are a few counts of this clone. A single base separates this from a much larger clone, so it may be a read error. The rearrangement links TRBV7-8 to TRBJ2-3; D gene ambiguous. CDR1 and CDR2 (germline): SGHVS, FQNEAQ. Trimming removed 1 base at V and 1 base at J, with 3 bases between. The CDR3 has 13 residues. In DNA, the CDR3 is TGTGCCAGCAGCTTAGAGGGCACAGATACGCAGTATTTT. Protein product: CASSLEGTDTQYF.

This clone occurred a few times. The rearrangement links TRBV29-1 to TRBJ1-1; 8 nucleotides align to TRBD1. The CDR3 contains 12 residues. Germline assignment: CDR1 SQVTM and CDR2 ANQGSEA. J was trimmed by 10 bases and V by 4 bases; bases with no gene match: 8. DNA for the CDR3: TGCAGCGTTGGACAGGGGAGTTCAGGAGCTTTCTTT. It specifies CSVGQGSSGAFF. The variable domain in full, completed from reference TRBV29-1 and TRBJ1-1, reads SAVISQKPSRDICQRGTSLTIQCQVDSQVTMMFWYRQQPGQSLTLIATANQGSEATYESGFVIDKFPISRPNLTFSTLTVSNMSPEDSSIYLCSVGQGSSGAFFGQGTRLTVV.

The rearrangement links TRBV27 to TRBJ2-3; TRBD2 might be the D (6 bases). With 7 bases removed from V and 1 base from J, the gap between germline ends came to 18 bases. The CDR3 has 16 residues. Germline CDR1 is MNHEY and CDR2 is SMNVEV (reference sequence). The chain's CDR3 is CASKFRPGLRTDTQYF. The CDR3 DNA reads as TGTGCCAGCAAATTCCGACCGGGACTCCGCACAGATACGCAGTATTTT.

This clone was observed a single time. V usage is TRBV7-8 and J usage is TRBJ2-1, with D possibly being TRBD1 (7 bases). Germline CDR1 reads SGHVS; CDR2 reads FQNEAQ. V was shortened by 10 bases and J by 8 bases, with 12 bases between the two germline ends. CDR3 length: 11 amino acids. Here the CDR3 DNA reads TGTGCCACCAGGGGGGTGGATGAGCAGTTCTTC. Its protein product is CATRGVDEQFF.

A few counts support this clone. The V and J genes are TRBV9 and TRBJ1-6; no reliable D call. The germline CDR1 and CDR2 sequences are SGDLS and YYNGEE. This CDR3 spans 13 amino acids. Deletions cut 0 bases from V and 9 bases from J, with 7 bases between. The CDR3 protein is CASSVGGTSPLHF. For the CDR3, the DNA is TGTGCCAGCAGCGTAGGGGGTACTTCACCCCTCCACTTT.

This clone was observed a few times. The CDR3 DNA reads as TGTGCCAGCAGTGCGGGGGGCGACACCGGGGAGCTGTTTTTT. Its translation: CASSAGGDTGELFF. The gene calls are TRBV2 and TRBJ2-2, with D possibly being TRBD2 (7 bases). Germline values: CDR1 SNHLY, CDR2 FYNNEI. V lost 4 bases and J lost 3, with 9 bases in between. The CDR3 contains 14 residues.

This clone was counted only a few times. The chain carries TRBV9 and TRBJ2-5; 8 nucleotides line up with TRBD2. V gave up 0 bases and J gave up 1 base; unmatched junction bases: 5. The V gene's germline CDR1 is SGDLS and CDR2 YYNGEE. CDR3 length equals 16 residues. For the CDR3, the DNA is TGTGCCAGCAGCGTAGGACTAGCGAGGGGCCAAGAGACCCAGTACTTC. Amino acid sequence: CASSVGLARGQETQYF.

J is TRBJ2-3 and V is TRBV5-1; no clear D. The V gene lost 4 bases and the J gene lost 4 bases, with 7 bases spanning the gap. Looked up from germline, CDR1 is SGHRS and CDR2 is YFSETQ. This CDR3 has 12 amino acids. The DNA for the CDR3 is TGCGCCAGCAGCCCCCCTTCAGATACGCAGTATTTT. Translating gives CASSPPSDTQYF.

This clone has only a few counts. This sequence joins TRBV19 and TRBJ2-3, with 11 bases lining up with TRBD2. The CDR3 contains 15 residues. The germline CDR1 and CDR2 sequences are LNHDA and SQIVND (reference sequence). Trimming at V came to 5 bases and at J to 6 bases, leaving 7 bases not matched to a gene. CDR3 region: CASSPSGGSGDTQYF. CDR3 nucleotide sequence: TGTGCCAGTAGTCCTAGCGGGGGGTCGGGGGATACGCAGTATTTT.

This rearrangement joins TRBV29-1 to TRBJ2-3; D gene uncertain. V shed 4 bases and J shed 2 bases, with 10 bases lying between them. This CDR3 region has 13 residues. Germline V gene sequence: CDR1 SQVTM, CDR2 ANQGSEA. CDR3 nucleotides: TGCAGCGTTGTACAGATCAACACAGATACGCAGTATTTT. Protein sequence: CSVVQINTDTQYF.

This clone was seen once. The chain has TRBV6-5 and TRBJ1-2; D is undetermined. V lost 2 bases, J lost 1 base, and 5 bases lay in between. In germline, CDR1 is MNHEY, CDR2 SVGAGI. CDR3 length: 13 amino acids. The CDR3 DNA reads TGTGCCAGCAGTTACAGGAGTAACTATGGCTACACCTTC. Protein product: CASSYRSNYGYTF.

This clone has just a few counts. This sequence joins TRBV9 and TRBJ2-5; D remains ambiguous. This CDR3 comprises 16 residues. Trimming pared 0 bases from V and 2 bases from J, leaving 14 bases between. CDR1 is SGDLS and CDR2 is YYNGEE in the germline V gene. CDR3 DNA: TGTGCCAGCAGCGTAGAACCCCCAGGTTCTCAAGAGACCCAGTACTTC. It encodes CASSVEPPGSQETQYF.

The chain uses TRBV4-2 and TRBJ2-1, with TRBD2 as a possible D gene (5 bases). V was pared by 0 bases and J by 8 bases, with 11 bases between. The CDR3 totals 14 residues. In germline, CDR1 is LGHNA, CDR2 YNFKEQ. CDR3 sequence: CASSQDSPRDEQFF. CDR3 coding DNA: TGTGCCAGCAGCCAAGACTCCCCGAGGGATGAGCAGTTCTTC.

This clone was observed a handful of times. CDR3 residues: CATSRRTAMEGYTF. The CDR3 DNA follows: TGTGCCACCAGCAGACGGACGGCGATGGAAGGCTACACCTTC. The rearrangement links TRBV15 to TRBJ1-2; D remains ambiguous. This CDR3 has 14 amino acids. With 2 bases removed from V and 8 bases from J, the gap between germline ends came to 15 bases. Germline-derived CDR1 and CDR2 are LNHNV and YYDKDF (reference sequence).

This chain joins TRBV30 and TRBJ1-1; 7 bases match TRBD1. Trimming at V came to 2 bases and at J to 1 base, leaving 4 bases not matched to a gene. The CDR3 covers 14 residues. Germline V gene lookup returns CDR1 GTSNPN and CDR2 SVGIG (reference sequence). The DNA for the CDR3 is TGTGCCTGGAGTAGGGACAGTTGGAACACTGAAGCTTTCTTT. It translates to CAWSRDSWNTEAFF.

The rearrangement links TRBV23-1 to TRBJ2-1; no definite D call. TRBV23-1 is treated as an ORF (open reading frame) with a function not yet certain. Trimming stripped 6 bases from V and 8 bases from J, with 5 bases between. This CDR3 has 10 residues. CDR3: CASRKDEQFF. The CDR3 region has the DNA TGCGCCAGCAGGAAGGATGAGCAGTTCTTC.

The chain carries TRBV5-1 and TRBJ2-3; 10 nucleotides match TRBD1. The CDR3 is 17 residues long. The V gene's germline CDR1 is SGHRS and CDR2 YFSETQ. The V gene end was trimmed by 4 bases and the J gene end by 6 bases; junction bases not matched to a gene: 14. In nucleotides, the CDR3 is TGCGCCAGCAGCGACGACAGGGGGCAATCTAGTGGTGATACGCAGTATTTT. It codes for CASSDDRGQSSGDTQYF.

This clone was seen only once. This chain uses TRBV30 with TRBJ1-2, with D unresolved. The CDR3 extends over 11 amino acids. Germline values: CDR1 GTSNPN, CDR2 SVGIG (reference sequence). Trimming pared 5 bases from V and 6 bases from J, leaving 10 bases between. CDR3 protein: CAWGHGDGYTF. DNA for the CDR3: TGTGCCTGGGGTCACGGGGATGGCTACACCTTC.